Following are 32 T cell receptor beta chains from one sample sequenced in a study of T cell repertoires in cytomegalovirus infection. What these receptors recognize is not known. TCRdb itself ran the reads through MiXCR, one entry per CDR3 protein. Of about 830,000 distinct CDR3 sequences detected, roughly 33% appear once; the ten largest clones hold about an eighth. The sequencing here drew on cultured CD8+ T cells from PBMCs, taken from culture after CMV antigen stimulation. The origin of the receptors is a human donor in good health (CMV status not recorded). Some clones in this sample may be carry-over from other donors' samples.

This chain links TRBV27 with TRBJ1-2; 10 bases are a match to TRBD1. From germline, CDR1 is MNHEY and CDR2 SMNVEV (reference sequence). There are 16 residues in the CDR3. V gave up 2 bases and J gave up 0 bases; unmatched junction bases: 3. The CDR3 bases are TGTGCCAGCAGTTTAACCGGGACAGGGGCTAACTATGGCTACACCTTC. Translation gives CASSLTGTGANYGYTF.

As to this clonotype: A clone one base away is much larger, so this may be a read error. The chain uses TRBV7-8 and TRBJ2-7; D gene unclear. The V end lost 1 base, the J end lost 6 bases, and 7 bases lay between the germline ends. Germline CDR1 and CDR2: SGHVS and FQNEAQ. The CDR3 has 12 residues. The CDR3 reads CASSLGLCEQYF. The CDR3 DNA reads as TGTGCCAGCAGCTTAGGCCTCTGCGAGCAGTACTTC.

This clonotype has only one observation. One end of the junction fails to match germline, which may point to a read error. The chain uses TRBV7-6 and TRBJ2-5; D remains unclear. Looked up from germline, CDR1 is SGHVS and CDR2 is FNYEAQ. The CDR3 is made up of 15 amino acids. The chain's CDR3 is CASGLRLSLQETQYF. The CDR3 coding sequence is TGTGCCAGCGGCTTAAGGCTGTCGCTCCAAGAGACCCAGTACTTC.

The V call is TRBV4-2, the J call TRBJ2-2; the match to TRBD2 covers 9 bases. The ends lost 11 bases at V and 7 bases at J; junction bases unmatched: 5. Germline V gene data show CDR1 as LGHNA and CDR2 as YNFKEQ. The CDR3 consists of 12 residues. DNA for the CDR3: TGTGCCGGCGGGGGGGCCAACGGGGAGCTGTTTTTT. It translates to CAGGGANGELFF.

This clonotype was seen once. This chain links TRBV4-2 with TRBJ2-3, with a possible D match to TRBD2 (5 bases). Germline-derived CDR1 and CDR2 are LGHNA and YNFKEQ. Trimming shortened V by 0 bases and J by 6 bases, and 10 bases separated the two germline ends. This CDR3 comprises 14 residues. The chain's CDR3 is CASSQEQRADTQYF. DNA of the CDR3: TGTGCCAGCAGCCAAGAGCAGAGGGCCGATACGCAGTATTTT.

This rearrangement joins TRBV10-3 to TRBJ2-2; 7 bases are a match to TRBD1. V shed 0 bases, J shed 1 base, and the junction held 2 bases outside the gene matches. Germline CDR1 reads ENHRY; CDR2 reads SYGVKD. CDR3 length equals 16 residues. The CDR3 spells CAISESGTVNTGELFF. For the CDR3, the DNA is TGTGCCATCAGTGAGTCCGGGACAGTGAACACCGGGGAGCTGTTTTTT.

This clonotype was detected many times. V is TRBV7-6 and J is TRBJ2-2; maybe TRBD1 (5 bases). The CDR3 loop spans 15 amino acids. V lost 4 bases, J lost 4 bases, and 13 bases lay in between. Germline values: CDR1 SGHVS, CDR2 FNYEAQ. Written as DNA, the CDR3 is TGTGCCAGCAGCTCAGGGCAGGGTAGCACCGGGGAGCTGTTTTTT. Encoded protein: CASSSGQGSTGELFF.

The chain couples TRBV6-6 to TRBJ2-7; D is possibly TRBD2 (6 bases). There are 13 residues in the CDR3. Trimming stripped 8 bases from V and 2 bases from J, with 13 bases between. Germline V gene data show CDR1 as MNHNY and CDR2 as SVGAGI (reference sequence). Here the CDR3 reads CASLGDSPYEQYV. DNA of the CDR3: TGTGCCAGCCTCGGGGACTCCCCCTACGAGCAGTACGTC.

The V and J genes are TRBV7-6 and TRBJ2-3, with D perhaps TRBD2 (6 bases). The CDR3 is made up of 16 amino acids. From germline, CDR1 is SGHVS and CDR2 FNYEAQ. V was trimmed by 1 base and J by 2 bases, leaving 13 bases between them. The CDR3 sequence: CASSLDGGANTDTQYF. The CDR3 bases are TGTGCCAGCAGCTTAGACGGGGGTGCGAACACAGATACGCAGTATTTT.

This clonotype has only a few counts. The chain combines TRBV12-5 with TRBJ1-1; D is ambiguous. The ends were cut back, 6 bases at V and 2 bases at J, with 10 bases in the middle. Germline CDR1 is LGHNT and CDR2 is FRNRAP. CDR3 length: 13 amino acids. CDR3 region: CASGIDLNTEAFF. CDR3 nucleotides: TGTGCTAGTGGAATCGACCTAAACACTGAAGCTTTCTTT. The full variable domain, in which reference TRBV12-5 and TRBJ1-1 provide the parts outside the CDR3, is DARVTQTPRHKVTEMGQEVTMRCQPILGHNTVFWYRQTMMQGLELLAYFRNRAPLDDSGMPKDRFSAEMPDATLATLKIQPSEPRDSAVYFCASGIDLNTEAFFGQGTRLTVV.

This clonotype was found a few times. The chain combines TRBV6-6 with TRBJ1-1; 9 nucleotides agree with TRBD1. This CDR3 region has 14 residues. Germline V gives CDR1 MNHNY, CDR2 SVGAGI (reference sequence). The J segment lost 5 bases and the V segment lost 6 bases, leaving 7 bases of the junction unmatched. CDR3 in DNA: TGTGCCAGCAGGGTACAGGGGGCGAAGACTGAAGCTTTCTTT. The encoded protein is CASRVQGAKTEAFF.

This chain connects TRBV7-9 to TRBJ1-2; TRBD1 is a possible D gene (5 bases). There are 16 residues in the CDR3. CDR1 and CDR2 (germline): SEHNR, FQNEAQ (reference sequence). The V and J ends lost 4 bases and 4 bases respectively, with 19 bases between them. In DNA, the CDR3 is TGTGCCAGCAGCTCCAACCGGGACTCCCAAATCTATGGCTACACCTTC. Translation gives CASSSNRDSQIYGYTF.

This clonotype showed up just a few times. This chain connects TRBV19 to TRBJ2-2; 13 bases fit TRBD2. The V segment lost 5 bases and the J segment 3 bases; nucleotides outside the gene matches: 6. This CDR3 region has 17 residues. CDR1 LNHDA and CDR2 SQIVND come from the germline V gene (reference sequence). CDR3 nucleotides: TGTGCCAGTAGTCCGGGACTAGCGGGGACCTACACCGGGGAGCTGTTTTTT. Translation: CASSPGLAGTYTGELFF.

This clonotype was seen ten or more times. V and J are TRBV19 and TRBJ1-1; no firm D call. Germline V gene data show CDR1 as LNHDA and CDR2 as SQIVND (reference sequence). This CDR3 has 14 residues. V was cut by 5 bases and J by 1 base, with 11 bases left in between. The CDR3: CASSPEGGNTEAFF. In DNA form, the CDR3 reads TGTGCCAGTAGTCCCGAGGGAGGGAACACTGAAGCTTTCTTT. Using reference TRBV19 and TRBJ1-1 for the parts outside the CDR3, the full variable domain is DGGITQSPKYLFRKEGQNVTLSCEQNLNHDAMYWYRQDPGQGLRLIYYSQIVNDFQKGDIAEGYSVSREKKESFPLTVTSAQKNPTAFYLCASSPEGGNTEAFFGQGTRLTVV.

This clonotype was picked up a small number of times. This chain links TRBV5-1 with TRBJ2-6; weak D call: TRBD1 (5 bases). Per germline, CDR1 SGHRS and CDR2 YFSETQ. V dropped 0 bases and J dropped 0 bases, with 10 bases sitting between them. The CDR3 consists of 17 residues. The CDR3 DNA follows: TGCGCCAGCAGCTTGGCGGACACGAGCTCTGGGGCCAACGTCCTGACTTTC. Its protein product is CASSLADTSSGANVLTF.

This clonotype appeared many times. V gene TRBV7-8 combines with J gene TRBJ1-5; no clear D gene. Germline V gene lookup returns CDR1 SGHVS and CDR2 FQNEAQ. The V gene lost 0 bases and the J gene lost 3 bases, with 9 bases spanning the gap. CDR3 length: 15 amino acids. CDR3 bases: TGTGCCAGCAGCTTAGCGTCAGGATTCAATCAGCCCCAGCATTTT. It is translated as CASSLASGFNQPQHF.

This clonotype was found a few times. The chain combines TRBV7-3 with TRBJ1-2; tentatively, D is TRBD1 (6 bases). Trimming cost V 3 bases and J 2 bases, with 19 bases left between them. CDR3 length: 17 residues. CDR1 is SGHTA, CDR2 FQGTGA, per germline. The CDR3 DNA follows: TGTGCCAGCAGCTTGGGTGGACAGACCGTATCGAACTATGGCTACACCTTC. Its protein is CASSLGGQTVSNYGYTF.

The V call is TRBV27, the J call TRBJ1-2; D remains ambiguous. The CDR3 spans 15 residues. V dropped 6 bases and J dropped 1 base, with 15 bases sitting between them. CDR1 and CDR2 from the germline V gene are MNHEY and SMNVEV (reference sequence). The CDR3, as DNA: TGTGCCAGCAGCTTTTCTGCTACAATTAACTATGGCTACACCTTC. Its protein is CASSFSATINYGYTF.

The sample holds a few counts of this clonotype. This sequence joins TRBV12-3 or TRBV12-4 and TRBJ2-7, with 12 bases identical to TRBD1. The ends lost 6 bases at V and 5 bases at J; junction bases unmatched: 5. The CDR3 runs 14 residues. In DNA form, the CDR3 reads TGTGCCAGCAGCGGGACAGGGGGCGTAAACGAGCAGTACTTC. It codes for CASSGTGGVNEQYF.

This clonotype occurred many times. Here the CDR3 DNA reads TGTGCCAGCAGGGACCTAAGGACCAAAAACATTCAGTACTTC. It encodes CASRDLRTKNIQYF. The V and J genes are TRBV7-2 and TRBJ2-4; no clear D. CDR1 and CDR2 (germline): SGHTA, FQGNSA. This CDR3 comprises 14 residues. V was clipped by 6 bases and J by 2 bases, with 11 bases between them.

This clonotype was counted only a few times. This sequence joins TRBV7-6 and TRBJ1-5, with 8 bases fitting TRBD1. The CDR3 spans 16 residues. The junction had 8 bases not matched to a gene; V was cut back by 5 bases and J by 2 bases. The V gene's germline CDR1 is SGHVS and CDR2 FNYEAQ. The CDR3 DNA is TGTGCCAGCAGCCGCCAGGGGGCAAGAGGCAATCAGCCCCAGCATTTT. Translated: CASSRQGARGNQPQHF. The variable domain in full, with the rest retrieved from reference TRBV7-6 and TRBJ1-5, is GAGVSQSPRYKVTKRGQDVALRCDPISGHVSLYWYRQALGQGPEFLTYFNYEAQQDKSGLPNDRFSAERPEGSISTLTIQRTEQRDSAMYRCASSRQGARGNQPQHFGDGTRLSIL.

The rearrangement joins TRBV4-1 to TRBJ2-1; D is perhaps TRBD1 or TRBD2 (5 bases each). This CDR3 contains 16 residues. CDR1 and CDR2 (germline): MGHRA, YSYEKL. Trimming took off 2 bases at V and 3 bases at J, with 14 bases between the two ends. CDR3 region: CASSQSAGTIYNEQFF. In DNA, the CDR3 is TGCGCCAGCAGCCAATCGGCCGGGACGATCTACAATGAGCAGTTCTTC.

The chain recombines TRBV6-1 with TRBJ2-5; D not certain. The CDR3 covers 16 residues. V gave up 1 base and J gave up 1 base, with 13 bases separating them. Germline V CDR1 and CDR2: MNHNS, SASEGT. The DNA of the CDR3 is TGTGCCAGCAGTGAAGATGAAGGGTGGGCCCAAGAGACCCAGTACTTC. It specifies CASSEDEGWAQETQYF.

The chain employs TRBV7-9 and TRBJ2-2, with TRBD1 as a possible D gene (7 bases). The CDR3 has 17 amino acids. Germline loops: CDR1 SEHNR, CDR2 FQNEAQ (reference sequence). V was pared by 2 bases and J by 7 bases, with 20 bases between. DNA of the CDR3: TGTGCCAGCAGCTTACCGAGACAGGGAGGAGGAATCGGGGAGCTGTTTTTT. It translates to CASSLPRQGGGIGELFF.

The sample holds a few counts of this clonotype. Written as DNA, the CDR3 is TGCGCCAGCAGCATGGGACTAGCGGGGGGGAAGGCTCTAGAGACCCAGTACTTC. This encodes CASSMGLAGGKALETQYF. This sequence joins TRBV5-1 and TRBJ2-5, with 16 bases aligning to TRBD2. This CDR3 has 18 residues. The germline gives CDR1 SGHRS, CDR2 YFSETQ. The ends lost 4 bases at V and 4 bases at J; junction bases unmatched: 10.

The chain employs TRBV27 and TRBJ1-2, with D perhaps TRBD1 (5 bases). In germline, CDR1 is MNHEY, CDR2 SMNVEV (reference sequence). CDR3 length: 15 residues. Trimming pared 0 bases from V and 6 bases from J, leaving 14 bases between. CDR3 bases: TGTGCCAGCAGTTTATCCCCAGGGAAGGTTGATGGCTACACCTTC. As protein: CASSLSPGKVDGYTF.

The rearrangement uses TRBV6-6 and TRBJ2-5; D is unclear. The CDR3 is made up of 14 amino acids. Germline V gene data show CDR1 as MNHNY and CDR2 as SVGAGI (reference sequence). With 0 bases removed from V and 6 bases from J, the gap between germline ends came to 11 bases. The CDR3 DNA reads TGTGCCAGCAGTTACTCCGGTGGCCCGAAGACCCAGTACTTC. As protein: CASSYSGGPKTQYF.

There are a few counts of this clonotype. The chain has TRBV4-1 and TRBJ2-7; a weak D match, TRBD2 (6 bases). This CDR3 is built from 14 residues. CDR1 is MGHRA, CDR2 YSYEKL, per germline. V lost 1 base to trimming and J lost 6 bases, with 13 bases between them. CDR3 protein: CASSQGLEGREQYV. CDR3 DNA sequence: TGCGCCAGCAGCCAAGGGCTGGAGGGACGCGAGCAGTACGTC.

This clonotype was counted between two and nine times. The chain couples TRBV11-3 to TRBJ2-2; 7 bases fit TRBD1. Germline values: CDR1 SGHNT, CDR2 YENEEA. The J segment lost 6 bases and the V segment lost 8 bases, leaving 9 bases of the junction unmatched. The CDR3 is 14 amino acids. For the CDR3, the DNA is TGTGCCAGCTCCGACAGGGAATCGGCCGGGGAGCTGTTTTTT. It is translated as CASSDRESAGELFF.

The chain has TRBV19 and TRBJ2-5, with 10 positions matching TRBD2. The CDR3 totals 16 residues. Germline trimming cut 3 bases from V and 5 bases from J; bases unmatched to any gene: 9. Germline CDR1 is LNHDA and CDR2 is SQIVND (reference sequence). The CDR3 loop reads CASSMGTSGATETQYF. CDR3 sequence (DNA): TGTGCCAGTAGTATGGGTACTAGCGGGGCGACGGAGACCCAGTACTTC.

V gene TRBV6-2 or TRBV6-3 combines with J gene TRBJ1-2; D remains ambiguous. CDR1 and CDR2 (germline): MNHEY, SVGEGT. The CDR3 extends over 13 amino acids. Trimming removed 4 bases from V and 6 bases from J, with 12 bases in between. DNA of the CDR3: TGTGCCAGCAGTTGGGGATTTTTGGATGGCTACACCTTC. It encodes CASSWGFLDGYTF.

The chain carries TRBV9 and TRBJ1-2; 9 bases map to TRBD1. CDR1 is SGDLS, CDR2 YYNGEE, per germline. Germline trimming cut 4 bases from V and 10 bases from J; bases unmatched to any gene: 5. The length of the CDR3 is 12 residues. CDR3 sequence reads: CASSSHRGLYTF. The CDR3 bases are TGTGCCAGCAGCTCCCACAGGGGGCTCTACACCTTC.